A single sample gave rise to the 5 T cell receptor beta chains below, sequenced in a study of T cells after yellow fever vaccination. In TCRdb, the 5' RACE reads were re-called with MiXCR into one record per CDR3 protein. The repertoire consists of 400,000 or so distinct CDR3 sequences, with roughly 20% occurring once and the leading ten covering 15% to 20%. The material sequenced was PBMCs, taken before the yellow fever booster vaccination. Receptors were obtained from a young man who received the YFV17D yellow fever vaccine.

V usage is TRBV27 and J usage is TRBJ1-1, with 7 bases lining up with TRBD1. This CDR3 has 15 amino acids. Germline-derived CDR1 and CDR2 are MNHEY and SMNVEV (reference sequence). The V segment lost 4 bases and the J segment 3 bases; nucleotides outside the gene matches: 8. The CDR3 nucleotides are TGTGCCAGCAGTTACAGGGGAGTAGGGGACACTGAAGCTTTCTTT. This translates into CASSYRGVGDTEAFF.

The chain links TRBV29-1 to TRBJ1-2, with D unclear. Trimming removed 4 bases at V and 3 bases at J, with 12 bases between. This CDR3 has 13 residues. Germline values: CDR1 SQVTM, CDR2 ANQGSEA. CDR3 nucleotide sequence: TGCAGCGTTGCTGTCACTGGGGACTATGGCTACACCTTC. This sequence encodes CSVAVTGDYGYTF.

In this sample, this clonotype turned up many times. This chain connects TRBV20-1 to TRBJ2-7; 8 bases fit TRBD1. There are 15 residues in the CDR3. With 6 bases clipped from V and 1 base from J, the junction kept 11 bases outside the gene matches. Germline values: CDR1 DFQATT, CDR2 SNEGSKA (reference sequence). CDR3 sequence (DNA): TGCAGTGCAATGGCCCGGGACAGGCCGTCCTACGAGCAGTACGTC. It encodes CSAMARDRPSYEQYV.

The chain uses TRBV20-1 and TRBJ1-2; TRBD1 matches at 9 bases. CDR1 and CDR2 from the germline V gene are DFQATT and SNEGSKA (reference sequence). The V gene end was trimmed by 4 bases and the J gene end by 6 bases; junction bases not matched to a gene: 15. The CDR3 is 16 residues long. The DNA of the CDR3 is TGCAGTGCTACCCCCCCGGGACAGGGAGGGCGGGATGGCTACACCTTC. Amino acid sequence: CSATPPGQGGRDGYTF.

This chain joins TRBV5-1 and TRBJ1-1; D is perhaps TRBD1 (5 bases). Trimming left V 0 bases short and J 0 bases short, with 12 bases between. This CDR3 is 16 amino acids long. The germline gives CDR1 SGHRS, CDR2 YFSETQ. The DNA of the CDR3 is TGCGCCAGCAGCTTGGGACAGACCCAAATGAACACTGAAGCTTTCTTT. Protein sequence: CASSLGQTQMNTEAFF. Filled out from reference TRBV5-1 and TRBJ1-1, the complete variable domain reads KAGVTQTPRYLIKTRGQQVTLSCSPISGHRSVSWYQQTPGQGLQFLFEYFSETQRNKGNFPGRFSGRQFSNSRSEMNVSTLELGDSALYLCASSLGQTQMNTEAFFGQGTRLTVV.